The rows below give T cell receptor beta chains drawn from one sample of a study of blood T cells in healthy people across ages. TCRdb reprocessed the 5' RACE reads with MiXCR, giving one entry per CDR3 protein. The sample has about 1.8 million distinct CDR3 sequences, less than 50% seen once; the top ten hold 2.1%. Sequencing input: blood. The receptors were gathered from a woman between 40 and 55 years old in good health. CDR3s include the opening cysteine and the closing phenylalanine or tryptophan. A D gene is named only where the DNA matches it firmly. Rows may omit the clone size; those that give it use once, few, many or a size class.

TRBV24-1	.	TRBJ2-7	.	CATSDPDCCEQYF	TGTGCCACCAGTGATCCTGACTGCTGCGAGCAGTACTTC
TRBV6-2/TRBV6-3	.	TRBJ2-3	.	CASSYAARTDTQYF	TGTGCCAGCAGTTACGCAGCCCGCACAGATACGCAGTATTTT
TRBV10-3	TRBD1	TRBJ2-7	.	CAIRGGQGEYEQYF	TGTGCCATCAGGGGGGGACAGGGGGAATACGAGCAGTACTTC
TRBV9	.	TRBJ2-1	few	CASSVARQGNEQFF	TGTGCCAGCAGCGTAGCTAGGCAGGGCAATGAGCAGTTCTTC
TRBV20-1	.	TRBJ2-5	few	CSGGRRETQYF	TGCAGTGGGGGACGTCGAGAGACCCAGTACTTC
TRBV7-2	TRBD2	TRBJ2-5	.	CASSLGLAGVYQETQYF	TGTGCCAGCAGCTTAGGGCTAGCGGGGGTGTACCAAGAGACCCAGTACTTC
TRBV6-6	TRBD2	TRBJ2-3	few	CASSRGLAGKDTQYF	TGTGCCAGCAGTCGGGGACTAGCGGGGAAAGATACGCAGTATTTT
TRBV29-1	TRBD1	TRBJ1-1	.	CSVPYTGTGGAYGTEAFF	TGCAGCGTGCCGTACACCGGGACAGGGGGCGCGTACGGCACTGAAGCTTTCTTT
TRBV6-5	TRBD2	TRBJ2-1	few	CASQERGGTNEQFF	TGTGCCTCTCAGGAGCGGGGGGGCACGAATGAGCAGTTCTTC
TRBV4-3	.	TRBJ2-2	.	CASSQVIQGRAGELFF	TGCGCCAGCAGCCAAGTTATACAGGGAAGGGCCGGGGAGCTGTTTTTT
TRBV3-1	TRBD2	TRBJ2-1	.	CASKGTSGSNEQFF	TGTGCCAGCAAGGGGACTAGCGGGTCCAATGAGCAGTTCTTC
TRBV7-2	.	TRBJ2-3	.	CASSSLWGRGVTDTQYF	TGTGCCAGCAGCTCCTTGTGGGGGCGCGGGGTCACAGATACGCAGTATTTT
TRBV7-2	.	TRBJ1-2	.	CASSFDPQQIYGYTF	TGTGCCAGCAGCTTCGATCCCCAGCAGATCTATGGCTACACCTTC
TRBV4-2	.	TRBJ2-7	once	CASSPRGGNTADNEQYF	TGTGCCAGCAGCCCCCGGGGTGGGAATACGGCGGACAATGAGCAGTACTTC
TRBV4-2	TRBD1	TRBJ2-6	.	CASSQAGGTGGSGANVLTF	TGTGCCAGCAGCCAAGCCGGAGGGACAGGGGGGTCTGGGGCCAACGTCCTGACTTTC
TRBV20-1	.	TRBJ2-3	.	CSARPSEGGTDTQYF	TGCAGTGCTAGACCCTCGGAGGGGGGCACAGATACGCAGTATTTT
TRBV29-1	.	TRBJ1-2	few	CSVDNGGVFYGYTF	TGCAGCGTTGATAACGGAGGGGTTTTCTATGGCTACACCTTC
TRBV27	.	TRBJ2-7	few	CASTTGQHDEQYF	TGTGCCAGTACCACCGGGCAGCACGACGAGCAGTACTTC
TRBV5-5	.	TRBJ1-5	.	CASSPADHGNQPQHF	TGTGCCAGCAGCCCGGCTGACCACGGCAATCAGCCCCAGCATTTT
TRBV27	.	TRBJ1-2	.	CASSLLGRDGYTF	TGTGCCAGCAGTTTACTGGGGAGGGATGGCTACACCTTC
TRBV29-1	.	TRBJ2-7	many	CSVLPPGQTGTYEQYF	TGCAGCGTGTTACCTCCCGGCCAAACCGGAACCTACGAGCAGTACTTC
TRBV27	.	TRBJ2-5	many	CASSFRETQYF	TGTGCCAGCAGTTTTAGAGAGACCCAGTACTTC
TRBV20-1	.	TRBJ1-2	.	CSARDVKGRGYTF	TGCAGTGCTAGAGATGTGAAAGGTCGGGGCTACACCTTC
TRBV4-1	.	TRBJ2-5	.	CAGSHGEVTPPETQYF	TGCGCCGGCAGCCACGGGGAAGTAACACCACCAGAGACCCAGTACTTC
TRBV10-1	.	TRBJ1-1	.	CASSESRTARNTEAFF	TGCGCCAGCAGTGAGTCGAGAACGGCAAGGAACACTGAAGCTTTCTTT
TRBV5-1	TRBD1	TRBJ2-6	.	CASSLSSQGVTGANVLTF	TGCGCCAGCAGCTTGAGCTCCCAGGGGGTAACTGGGGCCAACGTCCTGACTTTC
TRBV2	.	TRBJ2-3	few	CASSAVPTDTQYF	TGTGCCAGCAGTGCGGTACCCACAGATACGCAGTATTTT
TRBV27	TRBD1	TRBJ2-7	.	CASGLYRTGLTYEQYF	TGTGCCAGCGGTTTATATAGGACAGGGCTAACATACGAGCAGTACTTC
TRBV20-1	.	TRBJ2-7	.	CSATRDDLYEQYF	TGCAGTGCTACCCGGGACGACCTCTACGAGCAGTACTTC
TRBV28	.	TRBJ2-4	few	CASSFGVTIELENIQYF	TGTGCCAGCAGTTTTGGGGTCACCATCGAGCTGGAAAACATTCAGTACTTC
TRBV20-1	.	TRBJ2-1	.	CSAERGDHDNEQFF	TGCAGTGCCGAGAGAGGAGACCACGACAATGAGCAGTTCTTC
TRBV3-1	.	TRBJ2-7	few	CASSQRDLGTRQYF	TGTGCCAGCAGCCAAAGGGACCTAGGTACGAGGCAGTACTTC
TRBV11-2	.	TRBJ2-7	few	CASSLGRAGASYEQYF	TGTGCCAGCAGCTTGGGGCGCGCGGGGGCAAGTTACGAGCAGTACTTC
TRBV4-1	.	TRBJ2-3	.	CAGSPAGLPRGDTDTQYF	TGCGCCGGCAGCCCGGCGGGACTCCCTCGCGGAGACACGGATACGCAGTATTTT
TRBV7-2	.	TRBJ2-5	many	CASSSDRKETQYF	TGTGCCAGCAGCTCGGACAGAAAAGAGACCCAGTACTTC
TRBV7-2	.	TRBJ1-1	.	CASSGRGMNTEAFF	TGTGCCAGCAGCGGCAGGGGAATGAACACTGAAGCTTTCTTT
TRBV12-3/TRBV12-4	TRBD2	TRBJ2-1	few	CASSLDGGGAYNEQFF	TGTGCCAGCAGTCTAGACGGGGGAGGGGCTTACAATGAGCAGTTCTTC
TRBV6-2/TRBV6-3	TRBD2	TRBJ2-1	once	CASSYPLGPSGGTDNEQFF	TGTGCCAGCAGTTACCCCCTAGGTCCCAGCGGGGGTACTGACAATGAGCAGTTCTTC
TRBV10-2	.	TRBJ2-5	.	CASSDKLEETQYF	TGCGCCAGCAGTGATAAGTTGGAGGAGACCCAGTACTTC
TRBV7-9	.	TRBJ2-7	.	CASSPPWGSGEQYF	TGTGCCAGCAGCCCCCCGTGGGGCAGTGGTGAGCAGTACTTC
TRBV7-9	TRBD1	TRBJ2-1	.	CASSLHPGQGNYNEQFF	TGTGCCAGCAGCCTACACCCGGGACAGGGGAACTACAATGAGCAGTTCTTC
TRBV12-3/TRBV12-4	.	TRBJ2-5	.	CASSTGRGRQETQYF	TGTGCCAGCAGCACCGGTCGGGGGCGACAAGAGACCCAGTACTTC
TRBV29-1	.	TRBJ2-1	.	CSVGRSGEQFF	TGCAGCGTTGGAAGGTCGGGCGAGCAGTTCTTC
TRBV29-1	TRBD2	TRBJ2-7	.	CSVGGGEQYF	TGCAGCGTTGGGGGGGGCGAGCAGTACTTC
TRBV29-1	.	TRBJ1-2	few	CSVRREGDYGYTF	TGCAGCGTCCGCAGGGAGGGGGACTATGGCTACACCTTC
TRBV20-1	.	TRBJ2-1	few	CSASPGGNEQFF	TGCAGTGCTAGCCCCGGGGGCAATGAGCAGTTCTTC
TRBV5-1	TRBD1	TRBJ2-6	.	CASSSTTGGSGANVLTF	TGCGCCAGCAGCTCCACGACAGGGGGGTCGGGGGCCAACGTCCTGACTTTC
TRBV20-1	.	TRBJ1-5	.	CSATGPGGNSNQPQHF	TGCAGTGCTACCGGGCCAGGTGGGAATAGCAATCAGCCCCAGCATTTT
TRBV21-1	.	TRBJ2-5	.	CASITHRGTQYF	TGTGCCAGCATTACCCACAGGGGGACCCAGTACTTC
TRBV11-2	.	TRBJ2-5	.	CASSYPKEGGETQYF	TGTGCCAGCAGCTATCCGAAGGAGGGCGGGGAGACCCAGTACTTC
TRBV6-2/TRBV6-3	.	TRBJ2-7	few	CASSNRELSYEQYF	TGTGCCAGCAGTAACAGGGAGCTCTCCTACGAGCAGTACTTC
TRBV20-1	.	TRBJ1-2	.	CSANPGGLPNYGYTF	TGCAGTGCTAACCCGGGGGGGCTCCCTAACTATGGCTACACCTTC
TRBV11-2	TRBD1	TRBJ2-3	.	CASSFRTGWGDTQYF	TGTGCCAGCAGCTTCAGGACAGGGTGGGGGGATACGCAGTATTTT
TRBV10-3	TRBD1	TRBJ2-7	few	CAISPRMGQGNAFEQYF	TGTGCCATCAGTCCCCGCATGGGACAGGGGAATGCGTTTGAGCAGTACTTC
TRBV5-1	TRBD2	TRBJ2-1	.	CASRPTSGVWNEQFF	TGCGCCAGCAGGCCAACTAGCGGGGTTTGGAATGAGCAGTTCTTC
TRBV10-2	.	TRBJ1-5	.	CASSGGHLNQPQHF	TGCGCCAGCAGTGGGGGACACTTGAATCAGCCCCAGCATTTT
TRBV24-1	.	TRBJ2-5	.	CATSRPGAWDYNEQYF	TGTGCCACCAGCCGACCGGGGGCATGGGACTACAATGAGCAGTACTTC
TRBV11-2	TRBD2	TRBJ2-7	few	CASTPAGGIYNEQYF	TGTGCCAGCACACCAGCGGGGGGCATTTACAATGAGCAGTACTTC
TRBV6-6	TRBD1	TRBJ2-5	.	CASEQGALLETQYF	TGTGCCAGTGAACAGGGGGCGCTTTTGGAGACCCAGTACTTC
TRBV7-9	.	TRBJ2-7	few	CASSPPAIGPDEQYF	TGTGCCAGCAGCCCCCCAGCTATCGGCCCCGACGAGCAGTACTTC